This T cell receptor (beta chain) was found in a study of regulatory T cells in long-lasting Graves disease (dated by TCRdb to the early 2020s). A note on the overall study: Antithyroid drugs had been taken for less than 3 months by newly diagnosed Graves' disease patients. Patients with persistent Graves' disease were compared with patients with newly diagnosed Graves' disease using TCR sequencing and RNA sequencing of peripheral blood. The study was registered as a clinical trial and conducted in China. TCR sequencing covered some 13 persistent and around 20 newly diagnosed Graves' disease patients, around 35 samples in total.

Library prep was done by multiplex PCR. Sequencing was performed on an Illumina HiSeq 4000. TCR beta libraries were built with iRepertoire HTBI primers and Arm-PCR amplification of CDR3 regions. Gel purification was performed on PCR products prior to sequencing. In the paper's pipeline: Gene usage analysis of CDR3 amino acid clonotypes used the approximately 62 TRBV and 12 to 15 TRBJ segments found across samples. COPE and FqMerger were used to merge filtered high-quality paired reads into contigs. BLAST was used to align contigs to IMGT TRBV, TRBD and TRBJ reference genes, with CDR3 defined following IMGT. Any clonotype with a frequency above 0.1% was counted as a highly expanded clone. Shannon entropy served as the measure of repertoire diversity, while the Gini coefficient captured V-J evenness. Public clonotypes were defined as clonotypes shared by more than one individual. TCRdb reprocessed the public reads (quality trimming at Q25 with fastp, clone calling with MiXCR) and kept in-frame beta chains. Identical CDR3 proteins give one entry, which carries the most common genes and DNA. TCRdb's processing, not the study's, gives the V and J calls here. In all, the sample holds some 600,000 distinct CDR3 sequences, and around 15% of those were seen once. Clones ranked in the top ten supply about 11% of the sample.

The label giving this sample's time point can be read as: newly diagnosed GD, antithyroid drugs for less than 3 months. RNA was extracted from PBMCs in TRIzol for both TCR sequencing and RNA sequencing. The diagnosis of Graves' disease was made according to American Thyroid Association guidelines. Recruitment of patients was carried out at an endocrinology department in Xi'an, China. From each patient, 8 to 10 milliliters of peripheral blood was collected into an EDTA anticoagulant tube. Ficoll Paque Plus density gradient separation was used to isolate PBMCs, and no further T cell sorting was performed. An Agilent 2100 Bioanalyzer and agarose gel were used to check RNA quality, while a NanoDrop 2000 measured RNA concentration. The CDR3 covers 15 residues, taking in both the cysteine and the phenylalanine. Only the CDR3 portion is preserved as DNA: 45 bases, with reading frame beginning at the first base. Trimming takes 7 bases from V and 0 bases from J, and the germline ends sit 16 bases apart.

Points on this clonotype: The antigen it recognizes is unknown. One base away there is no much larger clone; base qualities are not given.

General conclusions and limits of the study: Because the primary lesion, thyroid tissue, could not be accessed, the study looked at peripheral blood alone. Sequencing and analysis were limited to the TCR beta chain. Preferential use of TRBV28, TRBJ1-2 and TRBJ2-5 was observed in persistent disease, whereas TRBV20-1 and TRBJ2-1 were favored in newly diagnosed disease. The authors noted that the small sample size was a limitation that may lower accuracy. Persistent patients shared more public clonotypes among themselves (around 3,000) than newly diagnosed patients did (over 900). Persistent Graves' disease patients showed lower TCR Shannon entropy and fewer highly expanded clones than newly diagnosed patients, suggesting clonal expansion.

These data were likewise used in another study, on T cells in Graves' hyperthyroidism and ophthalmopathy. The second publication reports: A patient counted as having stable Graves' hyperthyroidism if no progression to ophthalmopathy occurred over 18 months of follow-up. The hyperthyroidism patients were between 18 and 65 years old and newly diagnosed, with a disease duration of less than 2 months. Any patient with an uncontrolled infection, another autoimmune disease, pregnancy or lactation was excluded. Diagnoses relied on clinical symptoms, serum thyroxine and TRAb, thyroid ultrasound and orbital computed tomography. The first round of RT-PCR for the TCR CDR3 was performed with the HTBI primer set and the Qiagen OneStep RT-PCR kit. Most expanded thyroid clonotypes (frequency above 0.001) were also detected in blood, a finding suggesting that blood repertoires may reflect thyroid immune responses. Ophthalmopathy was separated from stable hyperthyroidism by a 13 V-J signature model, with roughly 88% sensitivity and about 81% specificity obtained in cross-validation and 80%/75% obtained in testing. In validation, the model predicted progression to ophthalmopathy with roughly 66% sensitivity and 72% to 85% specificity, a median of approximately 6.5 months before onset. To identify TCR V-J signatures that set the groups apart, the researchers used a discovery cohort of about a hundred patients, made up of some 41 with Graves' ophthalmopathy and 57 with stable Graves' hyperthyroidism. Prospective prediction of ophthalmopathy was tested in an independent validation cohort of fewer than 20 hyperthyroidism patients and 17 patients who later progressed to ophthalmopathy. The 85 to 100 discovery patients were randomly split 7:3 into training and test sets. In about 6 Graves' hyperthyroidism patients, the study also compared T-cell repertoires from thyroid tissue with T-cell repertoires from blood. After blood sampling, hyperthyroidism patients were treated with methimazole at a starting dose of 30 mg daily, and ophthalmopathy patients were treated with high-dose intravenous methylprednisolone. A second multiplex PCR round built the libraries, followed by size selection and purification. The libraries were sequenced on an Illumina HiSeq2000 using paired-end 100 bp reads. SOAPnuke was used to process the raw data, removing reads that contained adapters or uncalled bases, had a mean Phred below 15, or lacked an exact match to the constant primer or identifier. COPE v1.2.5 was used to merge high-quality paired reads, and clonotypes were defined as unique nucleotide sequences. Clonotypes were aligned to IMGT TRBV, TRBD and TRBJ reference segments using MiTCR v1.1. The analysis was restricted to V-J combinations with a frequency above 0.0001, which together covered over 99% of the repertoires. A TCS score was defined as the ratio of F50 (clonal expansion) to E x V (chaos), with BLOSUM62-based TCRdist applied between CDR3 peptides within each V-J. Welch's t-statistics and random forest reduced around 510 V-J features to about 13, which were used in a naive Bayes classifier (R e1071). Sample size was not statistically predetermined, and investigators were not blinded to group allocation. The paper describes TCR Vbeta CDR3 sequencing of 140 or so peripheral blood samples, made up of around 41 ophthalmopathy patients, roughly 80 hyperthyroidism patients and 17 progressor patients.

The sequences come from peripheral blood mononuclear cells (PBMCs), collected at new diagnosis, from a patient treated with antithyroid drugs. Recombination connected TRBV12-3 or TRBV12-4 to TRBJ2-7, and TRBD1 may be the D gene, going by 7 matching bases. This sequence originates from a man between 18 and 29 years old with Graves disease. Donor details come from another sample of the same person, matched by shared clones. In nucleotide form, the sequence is TGTGCCAGCACCTCAGGGGGGTCTCCCTCCTACGAGCAGTACTTC. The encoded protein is CASTSGGSPSYEQYF.